These T cell receptor beta chains were read from a single sample in a study of T-cell reconstitution after alpha-beta-depleted transplantation in children. TCRdb reprocessed the PCR reads via MiXCR and lists one record per CDR3 protein. Among over 200,000 distinct CDR3 sequences listed, approximately 9% were seen once. Here the sequenced sample was PBMCs from the stem cell graft donor, taken from the stem cell graft. The receptors originated from a human donor who donated a stem cell graft to a child with acute lymphoblastic leukemia. Both conserved end residues are part of each CDR3. A D gene is named only where the DNA matches it firmly. Some rows have no size entry. The others give once, few or many, or a class for an expanded clone.

j_gene: TRBJ2-7; d_gene: NA; abundance: few; len: 15; v_gene: TRBV20-1; CDR3nt: TGCAGTGCTAGAGTATTTCAGGGAGTCGGGGTCGAGCAGTACTTC; CDR3aa: CSARVFQGVGVEQYF
j_gene: TRBJ2-2; d_gene: NA; abundance: few; len: 18; v_gene: TRBV2; CDR3nt: TGTGCCAGCAGTTACTATGACGACTGGGACGGTAACACCGGGGAGCTGTTTTTT; CDR3aa: CASSYYDDWDGNTGELFF
j_gene: TRBJ1-2; d_gene: NA; abundance: many; len: 13; v_gene: TRBV12-3/TRBV12-4; CDR3nt: TGTGCCAGCAGTTTAGCGCAATTTTATGGCTACACCTTC; CDR3aa: CASSLAQFYGYTF
j_gene: TRBJ2-7; d_gene: TRBD2; abundance: few; len: 15; v_gene: TRBV12-3/TRBV12-4; CDR3nt: TGTGCCAGCAGCCCTAGACTAGCGGGGGGGCACGAGCAGTACTTC; CDR3aa: CASSPRLAGGHEQYF
j_gene: TRBJ2-5; d_gene: TRBD2; abundance: few; len: 16; v_gene: TRBV9; CDR3nt: TGTGCCAGCAGCGTAGCTAACGGGGGGGCCTGGGAGACCCAGTACTTC; CDR3aa: CASSVANGGAWETQYF
j_gene: TRBJ2-6; d_gene: NA; abundance: many; len: 14; v_gene: TRBV2; CDR3nt: TGTGCCAGCAGTCGGGCCTCTGGGGCCAACGTCCTGACTTTC; CDR3aa: CASSRASGANVLTF
j_gene: TRBJ2-7; d_gene: NA; abundance: many; len: 14; v_gene: TRBV20-1; CDR3nt: TGCAGTGCTAGCAGCGGACAGATAACCTACGAGCAGTACTTC; CDR3aa: CSASSGQITYEQYF
j_gene: TRBJ2-7; d_gene: NA; abundance: many; len: 15; v_gene: TRBV6-5; CDR3nt: TGTGCCAGCAGGCACCAGGGCCGGCCTGATATTGAGCAGTACTTC; CDR3aa: CASRHQGRPDIEQYF
j_gene: TRBJ1-2; d_gene: TRBD1; abundance: many; len: 15; v_gene: TRBV12-3/TRBV12-4; CDR3nt: TGTGCCAGCAGTTTAGCCGGGCAGGGGGCTGGAGGCTACACCTTC; CDR3aa: CASSLAGQGAGGYTF
j_gene: TRBJ2-1; d_gene: NA; abundance: many; len: 14; v_gene: TRBV12-3/TRBV12-4; CDR3nt: TGTGCCAGCAGTGTCACTGGATCCTGGAATGAGCAGTTCTTC; CDR3aa: CASSVTGSWNEQFF
j_gene: TRBJ2-3; d_gene: NA; abundance: many; len: 15; v_gene: TRBV12-3/TRBV12-4; CDR3nt: TGTGCCAGCAGTTTAGGAGGCCCCGGCACAGATACGCAGTATTTT; CDR3aa: CASSLGGPGTDTQYF
j_gene: TRBJ2-5; d_gene: NA; abundance: NA; len: 13; v_gene: TRBV5-1; CDR3nt: TGCGCCAGCACAGTGGGGTTATCAGAGACCCAGTACTTC; CDR3aa: CASTVGLSETQYF
j_gene: TRBJ1-5; d_gene: NA; abundance: NA; len: 16; v_gene: TRBV12-3/TRBV12-4; CDR3nt: TGTGCCAGCAGTCCTGGTCTGGCGGATAGCAATCAGCCCCAGCATTTT; CDR3aa: CASSPGLADSNQPQHF
j_gene: TRBJ2-2; d_gene: TRBD1; abundance: many; len: 15; v_gene: TRBV4-3; CDR3nt: TGCGCCAGCAGCGAAACAGGGGGCTATACCGGGGAGCTGTTTTTT; CDR3aa: CASSETGGYTGELFF
j_gene: TRBJ2-5; d_gene: NA; abundance: few; len: 14; v_gene: TRBV5-1; CDR3nt: TGCGCCAGCAGCTTTTATAAAATATCGGAGACCCAGTACTTC; CDR3aa: CASSFYKISETQYF
j_gene: TRBJ2-7; d_gene: TRBD1; abundance: NA; len: 15; v_gene: TRBV12-3/TRBV12-4; CDR3nt: TGTGCCAGCAGGCAAGGGACAGACCAAAGGTACGAGCAGTACTTC; CDR3aa: CASRQGTDQRYEQYF
j_gene: TRBJ2-7; d_gene: NA; abundance: NA; len: 11; v_gene: TRBV6-5; CDR3nt: TGTGCCAGCAGTTACATCAGCGAGCAGTACTTC; CDR3aa: CASSYISEQYF
j_gene: TRBJ2-2; d_gene: NA; abundance: once; len: 16; v_gene: TRBV4-2; CDR3nt: TGTGCCAGCAGCCAAGAGGGGGGCCGGAACACCGGGGAGCTGTTTTTT; CDR3aa: CASSQEGGRNTGELFF
j_gene: TRBJ2-5; d_gene: NA; abundance: many; len: 17; v_gene: TRBV5-6; CDR3nt: TGTGCCAGCAGCTTGTACTCGGCCAAGGCGCGAGGAGAGACCCAGTACTTC; CDR3aa: CASSLYSAKARGETQYF
j_gene: TRBJ1-2; d_gene: NA; abundance: few; len: 13; v_gene: TRBV9; CDR3nt: TGTGCCAGCAGCGTCCGGACGGAATATGGCTACACCTTC; CDR3aa: CASSVRTEYGYTF
j_gene: TRBJ1-2; d_gene: NA; abundance: NA; len: 13; v_gene: TRBV29-1; CDR3nt: TGCAGCGCTGAGGTTGGGACGGGGAGAGGCTACACCTTC; CDR3aa: CSAEVGTGRGYTF
j_gene: TRBJ2-7; d_gene: TRBD1; abundance: few; len: 14; v_gene: TRBV11-2; CDR3nt: TGTGCCAGCAGCTCACAGGGGTACCCCTACGAGCAGTACTTC; CDR3aa: CASSSQGYPYEQYF
j_gene: TRBJ2-1; d_gene: TRBD1; abundance: NA; len: 17; v_gene: TRBV14; CDR3nt: TGTGCCAGCAGCCAAGGTAGAGGGACAGGGAGAGCCAATGAGCAGTTCTTC; CDR3aa: CASSQGRGTGRANEQFF
j_gene: TRBJ2-1; d_gene: NA; abundance: NA; len: 16; v_gene: TRBV7-9; CDR3nt: TGTGCCAGCAGCTCACCCCGACAGGTTCAATACAATGAGCAGTTCTTC; CDR3aa: CASSSPRQVQYNEQFF
j_gene: TRBJ2-3; d_gene: TRBD1; abundance: many; len: 14; v_gene: TRBV5-1; CDR3nt: TGCGCCAGCAGCATGGGACAGTACACAGATACGCAGTATTTT; CDR3aa: CASSMGQYTDTQYF
j_gene: TRBJ1-2; d_gene: NA; abundance: many; len: 16; v_gene: TRBV27; CDR3nt: TGTGCCAGCAGTTTCGTCCCCCTCCTTACTAACTATGGCTACACCTTC; CDR3aa: CASSFVPLLTNYGYTF
j_gene: TRBJ2-3; d_gene: NA; abundance: many; len: 16; v_gene: TRBV9; CDR3nt: TGTGCCAGCAGCGTAGCCTCGGACGGGGTTGGAGATACGCAGTATTTT; CDR3aa: CASSVASDGVGDTQYF
j_gene: TRBJ2-3; d_gene: NA; abundance: NA; len: 14; v_gene: TRBV20-1; CDR3nt: TGCAGTGCTTTTCAGACAGGCCGCACAGATACGCAGTATTTT; CDR3aa: CSAFQTGRTDTQYF
j_gene: TRBJ1-1; d_gene: NA; abundance: NA; len: 14; v_gene: TRBV20-1; CDR3nt: TGCAGTGCTAGGCTGGGGGGCGCGGACACTGAAGCTTTCTTT; CDR3aa: CSARLGGADTEAFF
j_gene: TRBJ1-1; d_gene: NA; abundance: many; len: 15; v_gene: TRBV3-1; CDR3nt: TGTGCCAGCAGCCACGGCCAGATATTGAACACTGAAGCTTTCTTT; CDR3aa: CASSHGQILNTEAFF
j_gene: TRBJ1-2; d_gene: NA; abundance: NA; len: 13; v_gene: TRBV15; CDR3nt: TGTGCCACCAGCAGAGATCTAACCGGGGGCTACACCTTC; CDR3aa: CATSRDLTGGYTF
j_gene: TRBJ2-7; d_gene: NA; abundance: NA; len: 11; v_gene: TRBV10-2; CDR3nt: TGCGCCAGCAGATGGGAATACGAGCAGTACTTC; CDR3aa: CASRWEYEQYF
j_gene: TRBJ1-1; d_gene: NA; abundance: NA; len: 14; v_gene: TRBV6-2/TRBV6-3; CDR3nt: TGTGCCAGCACCCAATCGGGCCTGAACACTGAAGCTTTCTTT; CDR3aa: CASTQSGLNTEAFF
j_gene: TRBJ1-2; d_gene: NA; abundance: NA; len: 14; v_gene: TRBV12-3/TRBV12-4; CDR3nt: TGTGCCAGCAGTCCCGACAGGATCATGGGTGGCTACACCTTC; CDR3aa: CASSPDRIMGGYTF
j_gene: TRBJ1-1; d_gene: NA; abundance: many; len: 13; v_gene: TRBV12-3/TRBV12-4; CDR3nt: TGTGCCAGCAGGGAGGGAGTGAACACTGAAGCTTTCTTT; CDR3aa: CASREGVNTEAFF
j_gene: TRBJ2-5; d_gene: TRBD2; abundance: many; len: 15; v_gene: TRBV29-1; CDR3nt: TGCAGCGTTGGGGGCGACCCGGGACTAGCAGAGACCCAGTACTTC; CDR3aa: CSVGGDPGLAETQYF
j_gene: TRBJ1-5; d_gene: NA; abundance: NA; len: 15; v_gene: TRBV27; CDR3nt: TGTGCCAGCCACGGGGGAGGGCCGGGCAATCAGCCCCAGCATTTT; CDR3aa: CASHGGGPGNQPQHF
j_gene: TRBJ1-1; d_gene: NA; abundance: NA; len: 17; v_gene: TRBV6-1; CDR3nt: TGTGCCAGCAGTGAAATGAGGGCAGGGATCTGGAACACTGAAGCTTTCTTT; CDR3aa: CASSEMRAGIWNTEAFF
j_gene: TRBJ1-1; d_gene: NA; abundance: many; len: 13; v_gene: TRBV14; CDR3nt: TGTGCCAGCGAGGATCTCTACACCACTGAAGCTTTCTTT; CDR3aa: CASEDLYTTEAFF
j_gene: TRBJ2-7; d_gene: TRBD2; abundance: NA; len: 13; v_gene: TRBV30; CDR3nt: TGTGCCTGGGTTAGCGGGGGCCACTACGAGCAGTACTTC; CDR3aa: CAWVSGGHYEQYF
j_gene: TRBJ2-3; d_gene: TRBD2; abundance: many; len: 15; v_gene: TRBV20-1; CDR3nt: TGCAGTGCTAGATTGCCCAGCGGGGGGGCAGATACGCAGTATTTT; CDR3aa: CSARLPSGGADTQYF
j_gene: TRBJ2-7; d_gene: TRBD2; abundance: few; len: 14; v_gene: TRBV6-1; CDR3nt: TGTGCCAGCAGACAGCCGCGGGGGGGGGTCGAGCAGTACTTC; CDR3aa: CASRQPRGGVEQYF